This T cell receptor (beta chain) comes out of a study of beta chain features in type 1 diabetes. Overall study findings and caveats: Shortening that was moderate but significant affected the TCRB CDR3s of Type 1 diabetes patients in all four CD4+ subsets. Lower insertion and higher deletion counts appeared at VDJ junctions in type 1 diabetes patients.

The CDR3 covers 15 residues. Germline CDR1 MGHRA, CDR2 YSYEKL. The V and J ends lost 0 bases and 4 bases, in that order; junction bases with no gene match: 3. Isolated RNA was reverse transcribed in full, so expressed TCRB transcripts were sequenced. Measured with immunoSEQ multiplex PCR; TCRdb has only the in-frame clones, and not every one. Of some 370,000 clones listed, 9.5% to 10% are singletons. Only one heparinised blood draw was taken per donor, and its volume averaged approximately 0.11 L. Sorting based on CD45RO/CCR7/CD25/CD127/CD95/CD27 separated CD4+ naive, central memory, regulatory and stem cell-like memory cells. Of note for this clone: What it recognizes is unknown.

Sequenced sample: central memory CD4+ T cells from blood. This rearrangement joins TRBV4-1 to TRBJ2-5; 9 bases agree with TRBD2. This sequence was found in a man aged 25-45 years with type 1 diabetes. The CDR3 nucleotides are TGCGCCAGCAGCCAAGATCAACTAGCGGGAGAGACCCAGTACTTC. Its protein is CASSQDQLAGETQYF.